What follows are 6 T cell receptor beta chains derived from one specimen sequenced in a study of cytomegalovirus exposure and HLA in healthy donors. Method: immunoSEQ multiplex PCR; TCRdb's copy keeps in-frame clones and lacks some. The sample includes some 61,000 clones, 97% of them seen just once. The sequenced sample was PBMCs. Receptors originate from a young woman in good health and CMV-seropositive.

The chain is built from TRBV7-6 and TRBJ1-2, with D perhaps matching TRBD1 (5 bases). In germline, CDR1 is SGHVS, CDR2 FNYEAQ. Trimming cost V 1 base and J 4 bases, with 13 bases left between them. The CDR3 is made up of 15 amino acids. The CDR3 nucleotides are TGTGCCAGCAGCTTAGGATCAGGGTTGGGCTATGGCTACACCTTC. Its protein product is CASSLGSGLGYGYTF.

The chain combines TRBV2 with TRBJ1-1, with D hard to call. CDR3 length: 15 residues. Germline CDR1 and CDR2: SNHLY and FYNNEI. Trimming removed 6 bases from V and 7 bases from J, with 21 bases in between. In nucleotides, the CDR3 is TGTGCCAGCAGGGGGAGACTTGGTGGACCGAATGAAGCTTTCTTT. As protein: CASRGRLGGPNEAFF.

This chain joins TRBV27 and TRBJ2-7; D not resolved. Germline V gene data show CDR1 as MNHEY and CDR2 as SMNVEV (reference sequence). CDR3 length: 11 amino acids. Trimming stripped 8 bases from V and 4 bases from J, with 9 bases between. The CDR3 DNA is TGTGCCAGCTCGTCCTTGTACGAGCAGTACTTC. It yields the protein CASSSLYEQYF.

This clone was recorded once. The rearrangement links TRBV5-1 to TRBJ2-6, with D unclear. V shed 0 bases and J shed 0 bases, with 7 bases lying between them. This CDR3 has 16 amino acids. CDR1 SGHRS and CDR2 YFSETQ come from the germline V gene. CDR3 protein: CASSLGGNSGANVLTF. CDR3 coding DNA: TGCGCCAGCAGCTTGGGTGGCAACTCTGGGGCCAACGTCCTGACTTTC.

The chain is built from TRBV5-4 and TRBJ2-7; D possibly corresponds to TRBD1 (5 bases). CDR1 is SGHNT, CDR2 YYREEE, per germline (reference sequence). The CDR3 spans 13 residues. Trimming pared 4 bases from V and 3 bases from J, leaving 11 bases between. CDR3 nucleotide sequence: TGTGCCAGCAGCGCGGACATCTTCTACGAGCAGTACTTC. Translated: CASSADIFYEQYF.

The chain couples TRBV10-2 to TRBJ2-1; TRBD1 agrees at 12 bases. Germline-derived CDR1 and CDR2 are WSHSY and SAAADI. This CDR3 contains 16 residues. The J segment lost 10 bases and the V segment lost 5 bases, leaving 12 bases of the junction unmatched. The CDR3 is CASSISGTGGPGEQFF. DNA of the CDR3: TGCGCCAGCAGTATTTCCGGGACAGGGGGCCCAGGGGAGCAGTTCTTC.